The 29 T cell receptor beta chains listed next were all sequenced from one sample in a study of human T cells and chemical hapten exposure. Using its own MiXCR run on the RACE reads, TCRdb lists one record per CDR3 protein. The top ten hold about 5.6% of the sample, which has just over 350,000 distinct CDR3 sequences, around 6% seen once. Regarding time point: patch test 2, 6 weeks after DPC sensitization. Specified treatment: therapeutic diphenylcyclopropenone sensitization with weekly scalp DPC. Sequenced here: whole blood, sampled in connection with sensitization to the hapten diphenylcyclopropenone (DPC). Receptor source: a young woman with alopecia areata. Some clones in this sample may be carry-over from other donors' samples.

This chain joins TRBV7-2 and TRBJ2-1; D is unresolved. The germline gives CDR1 SGHTA, CDR2 FQGNSA. The CDR3 totals 11 residues. V dropped 5 bases and J dropped 9 bases, with 8 bases sitting between them. The CDR3 here is CASSLPGEQFF. In DNA, the CDR3 is TGTGCCAGCAGCCTCCCTGGTGAGCAGTTCTTC.

This clonotype showed up many times. The V gene is TRBV23-1, the J gene TRBJ1-5; perhaps TRBD1 as D (6 bases). TRBV23-1 is recorded as an ORF, its role being uncertain. V was pared by 4 bases and J by 3 bases, with 13 bases between. The CDR3 contains 15 residues. The chain's CDR3 is CASSRGTSLNQPQHF. The CDR3 DNA reads TGCGCCAGCAGTCGAGGGACATCGCTCAATCAGCCCCAGCATTTT.

This clonotype was found a few times. This rearrangement joins TRBV28 to TRBJ1-1; D not resolved. Trimming took off 1 base at V and 11 bases at J, with 11 bases between the two ends. This CDR3 has 12 residues. Germline V CDR1 and CDR2: MDHEN, SYDVKM. CDR3 nucleotide sequence: TGTGCCAGCAGTTTATTGAACGAGGAGGCTTTCTTT. Residues: CASSLLNEEAFF. Combining the CDR3 with reference TRBV28 and TRBJ1-1 gives the whole variable domain DVKVTQSSRYLVKRTGEKVFLECVQDMDHENMFWYRQDPGLGLRLIYFSYDVKMKEKGDIPEGYSVSREKKERFSLILESASTNQTSMYLCASSLLNEEAFFGQGTRLTVV.

This clonotype was seen repeatedly, ten times or more. The rearrangement uses TRBV16 and TRBJ1-5; a weak D match, TRBD1 (5 bases). Germline CDR1 is KGHSY and CDR2 is FQNENV. V was cut by 2 bases and J by 3 bases, with 11 bases left in between. This CDR3 has 15 residues. The CDR3: CASSQAGIPNQPQHF. CDR3 in DNA: TGTGCCAGCAGCCAAGCAGGGATTCCCAATCAGCCCCAGCATTTT.

This clonotype has ten or more counts. The rearrangement joins TRBV7-2 to TRBJ1-6, with TRBD1 matching 7 bases. J was trimmed by 9 bases and V by 4 bases; bases with no gene match: 9. The CDR3 totals 15 residues. The V gene's germline CDR1 is SGHTA and CDR2 FQGNSA. CDR3: CASSYRQGGGSPLHF. The CDR3 nucleotides read TGTGCCAGCAGCTATAGACAGGGAGGTGGTTCACCCCTCCACTTT.

The table lists this clonotype with many counts. CDR3 amino acids: CASSVEPYTEAFF. The DNA of the CDR3 is TGTGCCAGCAGTGTGGAGCCATACACTGAAGCTTTCTTT. The V and J genes are TRBV6-1 and TRBJ1-1; D unclear. The V gene's germline CDR1 is MNHNS and CDR2 SASEGT. The CDR3 consists of 13 residues. V was pared by 4 bases and J by 3 bases, with 9 bases between.

This clonotype was seen repeatedly, ten times or more. The V and J genes are TRBV7-8 and TRBJ2-3, with D possibly being TRBD2 (6 bases). The V gene lost 3 bases and the J gene lost 2 bases, with 12 bases spanning the gap. Per germline, CDR1 SGHVS and CDR2 FQNEAQ. The CDR3 runs to 15 residues. CDR3 bases: TGTGCCAGCAGCTTCATAGCGGCGGTCACAGATACGCAGTATTTT. Translated, it gives CASSFIAAVTDTQYF.

The gene calls are TRBV7-2 and TRBJ2-7; the match to TRBD1 covers 9 bases. Germline V gene sequence: CDR1 SGHTA, CDR2 FQGNSA. J lost 6 bases, V lost 3 bases, and 6 bases had no gene match. CDR3 length: 14 amino acids. DNA of the CDR3: TGTGCCAGCAGCTTCCGGGACAGGGCAGGCGAGCAGTACTTC. Its protein product is CASSFRDRAGEQYF.

This chain joins TRBV3-1 and TRBJ1-6; D might be TRBD1 (6 bases). This CDR3 has 14 amino acids. Germline lookup yields CDR1 LGHDT and CDR2 YNNKEL (reference sequence). V lost 2 bases and J 9 bases, leaving 11 bases between the germline ends. Here the CDR3 reads CASSQTRGGSPLHF. As DNA, the CDR3 is TGTGCCAGCAGCCAAACCAGGGGTGGTTCACCCCTCCACTTT.

The rearrangement joins TRBV3-1 to TRBJ2-3; D perhaps matches TRBD2 (5 bases). Trimming took off 1 base at V and 9 bases at J, with 11 bases between the two ends. The CDR3 loop spans 13 amino acids. CDR1 is LGHDT and CDR2 is YNNKEL in the germline V gene (reference sequence). In DNA, the CDR3 is TGTGCCAGCAGCCAAGGCGACCAGCGGACGCAGTATTTT. Translation gives CASSQGDQRTQYF.

This clonotype was recorded at least ten times. This chain's CDR3 is CASSELYGGTGELFF. The CDR3 DNA follows: TGTGCCAGCAGTGAACTCTACGGGGGCACCGGGGAGCTGTTTTTT. This sequence joins TRBV6-1 and TRBJ2-2, with D perhaps TRBD2 (6 bases). The CDR3 is made up of 15 amino acids. Germline V CDR1 and CDR2: MNHNS, SASEGT. Trimming removed 2 bases at V and 4 bases at J, with 11 bases between.

The rearrangement joins TRBV29-1 to TRBJ2-1; the match to TRBD2 covers 7 bases. Germline CDR1 and CDR2: SQVTM and ANQGSEA. The V segment lost 5 bases and the J segment 8 bases; nucleotides outside the gene matches: 6. This CDR3 spans 12 amino acids. Here the CDR3 DNA reads TGCAGCGTTTGGGGGGGTGGGGATGAGCAGTTCTTC. This sequence encodes CSVWGGGDEQFF.

This clonotype occurred many times. This chain links TRBV6-5 with TRBJ1-1; D is ambiguous. The CDR3 loop spans 15 amino acids. CDR1 and CDR2 from the germline V gene are MNHEY and SVGAGI. V was shortened by 7 bases and J by 5 bases, with 20 bases between the two germline ends. CDR3 DNA: TGTGCCAGCACCCCCAAGCTAGGCCGGCCGACTGAAGCTTTCTTT. It is translated as CASTPKLGRPTEAFF.

V is TRBV7-9 and J is TRBJ1-6; D is unclear. The length of the CDR3 is 13 residues. Deletions cut 1 base from V and 10 bases from J, with 8 bases between. Germline V gene sequence: CDR1 SEHNR, CDR2 FQNEAQ (reference sequence). The chain's CDR3 is CASSLEEGSPLHF. CDR3 nucleotide sequence: TGTGCCAGCAGCTTAGAGGAAGGGTCACCCCTCCACTTT.

This chain links TRBV29-1 with TRBJ2-3; possible D gene TRBD1, 5 bases. The CDR3 has 12 residues. V shed 6 bases and J shed 2 bases, with 9 bases lying between them. Germline lookup yields CDR1 SQVTM and CDR2 ANQGSEA. CDR3 in DNA: TGCAGCGTACAGGCGGACACAGATACGCAGTATTTT. Protein sequence: CSVQADTDTQYF.

This clonotype was detected a few times. The J gene is TRBJ2-5, the V gene TRBV7-2; D is unclear. V lost 7 bases and J lost 2, with 11 bases in between. CDR1 SGHTA and CDR2 FQGNSA come from the germline V gene. The CDR3 extends over 13 amino acids. CDR3 loop: CASTPDRQETQYF. CDR3 DNA: TGTGCCAGCACCCCGGACCGACAAGAGACCCAGTACTTC.

This chain joins TRBV6-5 and TRBJ2-7, with D perhaps assigned TRBD1 or TRBD2 (6 bases each). Per the germline V gene, CDR1 is MNHEY and CDR2 is SVGAGI. Deletions cut 5 bases from V and 2 bases from J, with 16 bases between. The CDR3 sequence is 15 residues long. The DNA for the CDR3 is TGTGCCAGCAGTCCCACGGGGGCGCGGACCTACGAGCAGTACTTC. Amino acid sequence: CASSPTGARTYEQYF.

This sequence joins TRBV5-6 and TRBJ2-5; TRBD2 is a possible D gene (5 bases). Germline V gene sequence: CDR1 SGHDT, CDR2 YYEEEE. Trimming removed 1 base from V and 3 bases from J, with 10 bases in between. There are 14 residues in the CDR3. The CDR3 bases are TGTGCCAGCAGCTTGCTCGACGGGGAAGAGACCCAGTACTTC. Translated: CASSLLDGEETQYF.

This sequence joins TRBV12-3 or TRBV12-4 and TRBJ2-2, with 10 bases matching TRBD2. The length of the CDR3 is 12 residues. CDR3 sequence reads: CAGSGGTGELFF. The CDR3 DNA follows: TGTGCTGGTAGCGGGGGGACCGGGGAGCTGTTTTTT.

This clonotype was seen a handful of times. The chain has TRBV5-1 and TRBJ2-3; maybe TRBD1 (6 bases). The V and J ends lost 4 bases and 4 bases respectively, with 13 bases between them. The germline gives CDR1 SGHRS, CDR2 YFSETQ. There are 14 residues in the CDR3. This CDR3 is CASSLDRPSDTQYF. The CDR3 DNA reads TGCGCCAGCAGCCTAGACAGGCCGTCAGATACGCAGTATTTT.

This clonotype has more than one count but fewer than ten. This chain uses TRBV5-4 with TRBJ1-2; 10 nucleotides agree with TRBD1. CDR1 and CDR2 from the germline V gene are SGHNT and YYREEE (reference sequence). J gave up 5 bases and V 4 bases, and 8 bases lay outside the gene matches. The CDR3 runs to 15 residues. CDR3 protein: CASSLMTGGDYGYTF. The DNA of the CDR3 is TGTGCCAGCAGCCTCATGACAGGGGGCGATTATGGCTACACCTTC.

V gene TRBV2 combines with J gene TRBJ2-3; TRBD2 is a possible D gene (5 bases). Trimming cost V 7 bases and J 0 bases, with 11 bases left between them. The germline V gene has CDR1 SNHLY and CDR2 FYNNEI. This CDR3 has 14 amino acids. The CDR3: CASILSESTDTQYF. The DNA of the CDR3 is TGTGCCAGCATTCTTAGCGAGAGCACAGATACGCAGTATTTT.

This clonotype was observed a handful of times. This chain links TRBV29-1 with TRBJ2-3; 7 nucleotides line up with TRBD2. V lost 0 bases and J lost 1; bases outside the gene matches: 4. This CDR3 region has 15 residues. Germline V gene data show CDR1 as SQVTM and CDR2 as ANQGSEA. DNA for the CDR3: TGCAGCGTTGAAGATCGGGGGGATGGCACAGATACGCAGTATTTT. Its translation: CSVEDRGDGTDTQYF.

The chain recombines TRBV4-2 with TRBJ2-7, with TRBD2 matching over 8 bases. J lost 1 base, V lost 1 base, and 6 bases had no gene match. The germline V gene has CDR1 LGHNA and CDR2 YNFKEQ. The CDR3 extends over 16 amino acids. This CDR3 reads CASSQGMASGSYEQYF. The DNA for the CDR3 is TGTGCCAGCAGCCAAGGCATGGCTAGCGGGTCCTACGAGCAGTACTTC.

This clonotype was seen a handful of times. The J gene is TRBJ1-2, the V gene TRBV14; D gene unclear. In germline, CDR1 is SGHDN, CDR2 FVKESK. The ends were cut back, 1 base at V and 4 bases at J, with 10 bases in the middle. This CDR3 contains 14 residues. CDR3 in amino acids: CASSQGTASYGYTF. CDR3 nucleotide sequence: TGTGCCAGCAGCCAAGGTACAGCGAGCTATGGCTACACCTTC.

This sequence joins TRBV5-1 and TRBJ2-3; D might be TRBD1 (5 bases). The germline V and J ends were trimmed by 2 bases and 0 bases, with 13 bases remaining between them. CDR1 and CDR2 from the germline V gene are SGHRS and YFSETQ. This CDR3 spans 16 amino acids. Here the CDR3 DNA reads TGCGCCAGCAGCTTAGTAGGGGCGCGGAGCACAGATACGCAGTATTTT. Its translation is CASSLVGARSTDTQYF.

The chain carries TRBV21-1 and TRBJ1-6; TRBD1, the D gene given by the table, was not confirmed from the DNA. TRBV21-1 is deemed a pseudogene. The CDR3 extends over 15 amino acids. The chain's CDR3 is CASSKVQGARSPLHF. The CDR3 bases are TGTGCCAGCAGCAAAGTTCAGGGGGCAAGGTCACCCCTCCACTTT.

This clonotype was detected only a few times. The CDR3 loop reads CASSFSGSTPTDTQYF. CDR3 DNA sequence: TGTGCCAGCAGCTTCAGCGGGAGTACCCCCACAGATACGCAGTATTTT. The chain employs TRBV3-1 and TRBJ2-3, with TRBD2 identical over 8 bases. The CDR3 sequence is 16 residues long. The germline V gene has CDR1 LGHDT and CDR2 YNNKEL (reference sequence). Unmatched junction bases numbered 9, after V lost 5 bases and J lost 2 bases.

This clonotype was picked up a small number of times. The chain uses TRBV5-3 and TRBJ2-2, with a tentative D call TRBD1 (7 bases). TRBV5-3 is an open reading frame, and its role is uncertain. The CDR3 totals 15 residues. V shed 5 bases and J shed 5 bases, with 16 bases lying between them. CDR3 amino acids: CARRYRQGGTGELFF. The CDR3 nucleotides are TGTGCCAGAAGATACCGACAGGGAGGTACCGGGGAGCTGTTTTTT.